A single TCR beta chain is shown here with its context. Germline CDR1 reads SEHNR; CDR2 reads FQNEAQ (reference sequence). Trimming removed 5 bases from V and 4 bases from J, with 18 bases in between. This CDR3 region has 15 residues. UMIs were added to TCR cDNA along with a universal primer site when it was made by 5'RACE template switching. TCRdb passed the 5' RACE reads through MiXCR, listing each CDR3 protein once. The sample contains roughly 500,000 distinct CDR3 sequences, 15% to 20% of which appear only once. These data belong to a study of T cells after yellow fever vaccination. This specimen was PBMCs, taken 15 days after the yellow fever booster vaccination. The origin of this receptor is a man aged 25-45 years who received the YFV17D yellow fever vaccine. This rearrangement joins TRBV7-9 to TRBJ2-7; D perhaps matches TRBD2 (6 bases). The CDR3: CASSPGGGAGYEQYF. The CDR3 DNA follows: TGTGCCAGCAGCCCCGGCGGAGGGGCGGGTTACGAGCAGTACTTC.